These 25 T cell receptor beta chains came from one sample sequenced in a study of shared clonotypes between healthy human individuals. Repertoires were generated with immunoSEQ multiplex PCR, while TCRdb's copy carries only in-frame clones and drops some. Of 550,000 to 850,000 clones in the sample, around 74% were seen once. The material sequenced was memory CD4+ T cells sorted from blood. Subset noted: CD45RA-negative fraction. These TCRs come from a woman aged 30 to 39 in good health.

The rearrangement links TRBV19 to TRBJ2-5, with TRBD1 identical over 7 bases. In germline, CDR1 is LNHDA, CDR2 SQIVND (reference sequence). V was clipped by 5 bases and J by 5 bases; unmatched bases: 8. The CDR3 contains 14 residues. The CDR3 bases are TGTGCCAGTAGTGCGCTGAGGGGGCATGAGACCCAGTACTTC. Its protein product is CASSALRGHETQYF. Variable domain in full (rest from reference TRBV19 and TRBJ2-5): DGGITQSPKYLFRKEGQNVTLSCEQNLNHDAMYWYRQDPGQGLRLIYYSQIVNDFQKGDIAEGYSVSREKKESFPLTVTSAQKNPTAFYLCASSALRGHETQYFGPGTRLLVL.

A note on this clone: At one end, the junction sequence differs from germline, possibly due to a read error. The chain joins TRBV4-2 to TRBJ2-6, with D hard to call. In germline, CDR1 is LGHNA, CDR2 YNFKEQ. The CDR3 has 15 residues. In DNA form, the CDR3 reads TGTGCCAGCATCCCCGGACCGAGCCGTGCCAACGTCCTGACCTTC. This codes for CASIPGPSRANVLTF.

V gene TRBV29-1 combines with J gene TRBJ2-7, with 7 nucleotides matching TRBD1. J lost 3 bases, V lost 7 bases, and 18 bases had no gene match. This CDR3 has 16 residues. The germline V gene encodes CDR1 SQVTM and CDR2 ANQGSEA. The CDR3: CSAEGGSGKEYYEQYF. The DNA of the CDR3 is TGCAGCGCGGAAGGGGGCTCCGGCAAGGAGTACTACGAGCAGTACTTC.

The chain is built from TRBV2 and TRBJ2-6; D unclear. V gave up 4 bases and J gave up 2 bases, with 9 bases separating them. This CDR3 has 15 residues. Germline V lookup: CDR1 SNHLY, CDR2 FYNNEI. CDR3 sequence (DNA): TGTGCCAGCAGTGGAGATTTAGCTGGGGCCAACGTCCTGACTTTC. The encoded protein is CASSGDLAGANVLTF.

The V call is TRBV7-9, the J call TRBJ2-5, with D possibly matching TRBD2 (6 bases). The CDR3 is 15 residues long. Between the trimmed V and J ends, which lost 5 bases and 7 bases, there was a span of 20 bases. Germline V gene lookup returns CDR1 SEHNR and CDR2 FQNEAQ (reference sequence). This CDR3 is CASSPTGEVSGTQYF. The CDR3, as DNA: TGTGCCAGCAGCCCAACGGGGGAAGTCTCGGGGACCCAGTACTTC. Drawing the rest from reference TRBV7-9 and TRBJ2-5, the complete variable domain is DTGVSQNPRHKITKRGQNVTFRCDPISEHNRLYWYRQTLGQGPEFLTYFQNEAQLEKSRLLSDRFSAERPKGSFSTLEIQRTEQGDSAMYLCASSPTGEVSGTQYFGPGTRLLVL.

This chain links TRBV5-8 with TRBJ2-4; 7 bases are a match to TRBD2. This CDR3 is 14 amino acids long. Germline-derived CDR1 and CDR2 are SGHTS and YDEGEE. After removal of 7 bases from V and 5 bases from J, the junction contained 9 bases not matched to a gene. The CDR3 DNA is TGTGCCAGCGGGAGGGAGCTAGCGGAAAACATTCAGTACTTC. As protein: CASGRELAENIQYF.

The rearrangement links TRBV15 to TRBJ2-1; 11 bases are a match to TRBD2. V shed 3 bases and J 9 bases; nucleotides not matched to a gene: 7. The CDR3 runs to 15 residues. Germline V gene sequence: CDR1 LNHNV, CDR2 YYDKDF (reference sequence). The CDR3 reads CATSSYLAGGIEQFF. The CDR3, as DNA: TGTGCCACCAGCAGTTACCTAGCGGGAGGTATTGAGCAGTTCTTC.

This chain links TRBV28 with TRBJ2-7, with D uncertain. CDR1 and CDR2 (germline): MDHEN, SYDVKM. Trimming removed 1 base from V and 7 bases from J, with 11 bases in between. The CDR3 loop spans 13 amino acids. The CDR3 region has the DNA TGTGCCAGCAGTTTATATACAGTGCAGGAGCAGTACTTC. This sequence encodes CASSLYTVQEQYF. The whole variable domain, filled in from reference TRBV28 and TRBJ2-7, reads DVKVTQSSRYLVKRTGEKVFLECVQDMDHENMFWYRQDPGLGLRLIYFSYDVKMKEKGDIPEGYSVSREKKERFSLILESASTNQTSMYLCASSLYTVQEQYFGPGTRLTVT.

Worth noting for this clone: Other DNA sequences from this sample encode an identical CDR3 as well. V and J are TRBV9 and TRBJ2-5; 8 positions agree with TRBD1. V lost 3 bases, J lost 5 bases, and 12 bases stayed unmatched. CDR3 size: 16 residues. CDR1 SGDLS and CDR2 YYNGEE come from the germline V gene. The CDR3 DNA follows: TGTGCCAGCAGCGCAGGAGACAGGGGAGGAACGGAGACCCAGTACTTC. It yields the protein CASSAGDRGGTETQYF. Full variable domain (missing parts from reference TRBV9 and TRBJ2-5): DSGVTQTPKHLITATGQRVTLRCSPRSGDLSVYWYQQSLDQGLQFLIQYYNGEERAKGNILERFSAQQFPDLHSELNLSSLELGDSALYFCASSAGDRGGTETQYFGPGTRLLVL.

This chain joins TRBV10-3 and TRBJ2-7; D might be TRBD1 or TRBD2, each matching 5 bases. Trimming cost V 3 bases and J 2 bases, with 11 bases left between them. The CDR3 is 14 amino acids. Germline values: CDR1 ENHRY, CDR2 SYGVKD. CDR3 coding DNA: TGTGCCATCAGTGATGAAGGGGACCCCTACGAGCAGTACTTC. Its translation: CAISDEGDPYEQYF.

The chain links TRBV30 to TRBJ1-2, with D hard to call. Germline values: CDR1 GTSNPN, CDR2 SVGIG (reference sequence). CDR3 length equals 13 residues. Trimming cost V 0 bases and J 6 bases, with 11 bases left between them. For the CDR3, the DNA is TGTGCCTGGAGTGTGACTGGGGTTGATGGCTACACCTTC. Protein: CAWSVTGVDGYTF. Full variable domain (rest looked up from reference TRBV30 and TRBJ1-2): SQTIHQWPATLVQPVGSPLSLECTVEGTSNPNLYWYRQAAGRGLQLLFYSVGIGQISSEVPQNLSASRPQDRQFILSSKKLLLSDSGFYLCAWSVTGVDGYTFGSGTRLTVV.

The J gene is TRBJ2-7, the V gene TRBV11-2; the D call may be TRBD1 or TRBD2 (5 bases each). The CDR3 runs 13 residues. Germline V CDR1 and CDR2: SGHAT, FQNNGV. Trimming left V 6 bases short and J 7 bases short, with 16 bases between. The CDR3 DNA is TGTGCCAGCAGTCCACAGGAAGAGGGGGAGCAGTACTTC. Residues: CASSPQEEGEQYF.

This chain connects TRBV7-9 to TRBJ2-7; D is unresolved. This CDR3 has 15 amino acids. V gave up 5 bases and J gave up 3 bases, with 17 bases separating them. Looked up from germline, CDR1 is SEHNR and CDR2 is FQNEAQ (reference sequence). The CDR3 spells CASSPPPPGYYEQYF. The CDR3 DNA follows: TGTGCCAGCAGCCCCCCCCCACCGGGTTACTACGAGCAGTACTTC.

CDR3 sequence (DNA): TGCGCCAGCAGCCAAGATCAGGGGGTAAACTATGGCTACACCTTC. This gives the protein CASSQDQGVNYGYTF. The V and J genes are TRBV4-1 and TRBJ1-2; 7 nucleotides match TRBD1. The V gene end was trimmed by 0 bases and the J gene end by 2 bases; junction bases not matched to a gene: 3. Per the germline V gene, CDR1 is MGHRA and CDR2 is YSYEKL. The CDR3 has 15 residues.

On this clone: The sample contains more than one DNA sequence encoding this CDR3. CDR3 DNA: TGCGCCAGCAGCCTAGGAGACAGGGACTCCGGGGAGCTGTTTTTT. Protein product: CASSLGDRDSGELFF. This sequence joins TRBV5-1 and TRBJ2-2; D may be TRBD1 (7 bases). V shed 4 bases and J shed 6 bases, with 16 bases lying between them. The germline gives CDR1 SGHRS, CDR2 YFSETQ. The CDR3 has 15 residues.

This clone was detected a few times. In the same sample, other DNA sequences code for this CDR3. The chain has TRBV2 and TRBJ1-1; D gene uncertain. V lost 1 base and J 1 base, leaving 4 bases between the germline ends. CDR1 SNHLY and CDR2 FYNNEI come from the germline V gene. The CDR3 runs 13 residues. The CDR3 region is CASSEGGNTEAFF. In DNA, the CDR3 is TGTGCCAGCAGTGAAGGAGGGAACACTGAAGCTTTCTTT.

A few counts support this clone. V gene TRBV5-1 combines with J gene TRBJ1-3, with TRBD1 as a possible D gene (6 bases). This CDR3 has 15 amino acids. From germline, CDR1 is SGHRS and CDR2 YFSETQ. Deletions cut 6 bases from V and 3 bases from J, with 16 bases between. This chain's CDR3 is CASTGGGNFGNTIYF. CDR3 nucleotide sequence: TGCGCCAGCACCGGAGGGGGGAATTTTGGAAACACCATATATTTT.

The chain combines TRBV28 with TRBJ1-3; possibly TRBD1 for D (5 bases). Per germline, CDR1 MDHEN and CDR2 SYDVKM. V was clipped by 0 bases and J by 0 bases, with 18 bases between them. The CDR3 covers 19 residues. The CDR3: CASSLWTTDGVSSGNTIYF. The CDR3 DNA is TGTGCCAGCAGTTTATGGACGACAGATGGGGTGAGCTCTGGAAACACCATATATTTT.

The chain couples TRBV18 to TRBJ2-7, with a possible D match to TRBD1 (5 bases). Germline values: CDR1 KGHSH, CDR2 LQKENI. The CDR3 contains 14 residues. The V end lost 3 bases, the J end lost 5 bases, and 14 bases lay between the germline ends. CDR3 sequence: CASSPSRGNNEQYF. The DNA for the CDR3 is TGTGCCAGCTCACCGTCAAGGGGCAACAACGAGCAGTACTTC.

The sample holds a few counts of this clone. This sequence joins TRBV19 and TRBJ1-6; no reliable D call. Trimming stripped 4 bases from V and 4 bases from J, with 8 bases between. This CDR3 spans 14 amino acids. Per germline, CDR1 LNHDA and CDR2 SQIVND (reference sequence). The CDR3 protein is CASSTGVYNSPLHF. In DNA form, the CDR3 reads TGTGCCAGTAGTACAGGCGTTTATAATTCACCCCTCCACTTT.

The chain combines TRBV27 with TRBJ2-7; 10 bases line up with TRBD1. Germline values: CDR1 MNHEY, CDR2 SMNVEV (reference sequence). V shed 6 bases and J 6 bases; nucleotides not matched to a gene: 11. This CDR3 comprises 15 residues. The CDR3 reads CASSHTPGQGFEQYF. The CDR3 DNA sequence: TGTGCCAGCAGCCATACTCCGGGACAGGGGTTCGAGCAGTACTTC.

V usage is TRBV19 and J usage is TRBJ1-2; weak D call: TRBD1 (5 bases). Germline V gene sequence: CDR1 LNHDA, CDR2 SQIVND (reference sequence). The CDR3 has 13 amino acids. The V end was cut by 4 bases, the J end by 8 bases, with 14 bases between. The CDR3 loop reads CASSTHSGTGYTF. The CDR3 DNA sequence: TGTGCCAGTAGTACCCATTCCGGGACGGGCTACACCTTC.

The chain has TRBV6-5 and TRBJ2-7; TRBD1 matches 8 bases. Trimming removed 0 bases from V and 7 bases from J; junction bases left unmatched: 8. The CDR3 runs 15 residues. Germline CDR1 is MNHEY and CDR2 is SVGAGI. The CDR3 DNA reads TGTGCCAGCAGTTACTCGAGGCAGGGGGCGGCGGAGCAGTACTTC. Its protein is CASSYSRQGAAEQYF.

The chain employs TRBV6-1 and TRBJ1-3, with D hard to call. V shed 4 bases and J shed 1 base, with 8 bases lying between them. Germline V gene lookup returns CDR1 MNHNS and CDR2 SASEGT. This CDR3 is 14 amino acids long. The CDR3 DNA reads TGTGCCAGCAGTGTCTCCCATTCTGGAAACACCATATATTTT. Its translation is CASSVSHSGNTIYF.

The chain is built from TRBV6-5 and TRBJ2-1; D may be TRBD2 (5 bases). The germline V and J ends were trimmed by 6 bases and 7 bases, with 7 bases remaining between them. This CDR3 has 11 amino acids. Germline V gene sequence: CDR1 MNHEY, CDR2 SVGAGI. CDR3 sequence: CASRLVNEQFF. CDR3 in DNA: TGTGCCAGCAGACTAGTAAATGAGCAGTTCTTC.